This TCR beta chain was documented in a study of CXCR3-negative and CXCR3-positive naive CD8 T cells (dated by TCRdb to about 2019). Concerning the study at large: In total, approximately 150 million TRB reads were obtained, corresponding to roughly 1.5 +/- 0.3 million reads per library. The diversity and physicochemical repertoire analyses included 11 donors pooled from two independent experiments. The TRBV-TRBJ cluster analysis covered naive subsets from about five donors and memory cells from 3 donors. General conclusions and limits of the study: Surface CD5, linked to self-reactivity in mice, was comparable between naive subsets; TCR interaction strength was therefore also inferred from TRB CDR3 physicochemical properties. Comparably high repertoire diversity was found in both naive subsets, whereas much lower repertoire diversity was found in memory CD8+ T cells. Similar TRBV-TRBJ usage was shown by naive CXCR3-negative and CXCR3-positive cells from the same donor, whereas distinct patterns were shown by memory cells. Because CXCR3 expression was partially decreased after cryopreservation, freshly isolated PBMCs were used for most assays. Compared with CXCR3-negative naive cells, CXCR3-positive naive cells had TRB CDR3s with higher hydrophobicity (lower Kidera factor 4), lower energy, and higher strength and volume indices.

Regarding this clonotype: What this receptor recognizes is not known.

In the germline V gene, CDR1 corresponds to MNHEY and CDR2 to SVGAGI. Counted from cysteine to phenylalanine, this CDR3 has 14 amino acids. The DNA is unrecorded. For each CD8+ T cell subset, flow sorting was done in triplicate, and around 300,000 cells per subset went directly into RLT lysis buffer. Naive CD8+ T cells were defined stringently as CD45RO-CCR7+CD27+CD95- to exclude memory contaminants. Using standard density gradient centrifugation, peripheral blood mononuclear cells were isolated from buffy coats. Naive CXCR3-negative and CXCR3-positive CD8+ T cells were flow-sorted using a FACSAria III. Total RNA was extracted from sorted cells with an RNeasy Mini Kit. The sequencer was a NextSeq 550. The Human TCR Profiling Kit (MiLaboratory) was used to make UMI-labeled 5' RACE TRB cDNA libraries. The full amount of extracted RNA was used for cDNA synthesis, and the full amount of resulting cDNA was used for PCR amplification. The libraries were made side by side, with each library going through the same number of PCR cycles. On the authors' methods: With a requirement of at least two reads per UMI, MIGEC and MiXCR extracted about 50,000 +/- 10,000 unique UMI-labeled TRB cDNA molecules per library. An average of around 40,000 +/- 10,000 functional in-frame TRB CDR3 nucleotide clonotypes without stop codons was found per library. After each sample was downsampled to 5000 UMI-labeled TRB molecules, VDJtools was used to calculate diversity metrics such as normalized Shannon-Wiener and Chao1. For the central five CDR3 residues, VDJtools calculated physicochemical properties weighted by clonotype size, namely interaction energy, strength, volume and Kidera factor 4. TCRdb reprocessed the reads, so every CDR3 protein sequence counts as one entry and DNA is not shown. Clone size and V and J calls follow TCRdb, not the original study. The data table for this sample lists under 70,000 distinct CDR3 sequences. The top ten hold 4.8% of the sample.

The sequenced sample was naive CXCR3+ CD8+ T cells from blood. Reading the label with the study, this specimen's cell subset or site is: CD45RO-CCR7+CD27+CD95- naive CD8+ T cells expressing CXCR3 (TNR3+). The TCR originated in a human donor in good health. Some clones in this sample may be carry-over from other donors' samples. The sequence joins TRBV6-5 to TRBJ2-7; TCRdb proposes TRBD2, but this gene call is untestable without DNA. This receptor carries the CDR3 CASSYGGPVGEQYF.